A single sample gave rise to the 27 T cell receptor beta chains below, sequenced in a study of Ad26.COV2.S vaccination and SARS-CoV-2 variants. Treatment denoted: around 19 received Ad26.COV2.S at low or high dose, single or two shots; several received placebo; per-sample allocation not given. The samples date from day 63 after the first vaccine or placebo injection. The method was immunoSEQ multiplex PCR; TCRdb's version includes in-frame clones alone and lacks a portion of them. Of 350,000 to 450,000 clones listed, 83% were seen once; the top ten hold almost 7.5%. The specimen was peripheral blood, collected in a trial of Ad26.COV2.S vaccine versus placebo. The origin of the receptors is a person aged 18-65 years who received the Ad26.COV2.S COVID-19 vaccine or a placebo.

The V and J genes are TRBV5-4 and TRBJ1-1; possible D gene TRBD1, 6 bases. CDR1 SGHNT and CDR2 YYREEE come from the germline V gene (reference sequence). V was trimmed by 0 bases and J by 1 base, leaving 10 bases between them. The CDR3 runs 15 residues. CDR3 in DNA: TGTGCCAGCAGCTTGGCGGGCAGGGGGAACACTGAAGCTTTCTTT. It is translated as CASSLAGRGNTEAFF.

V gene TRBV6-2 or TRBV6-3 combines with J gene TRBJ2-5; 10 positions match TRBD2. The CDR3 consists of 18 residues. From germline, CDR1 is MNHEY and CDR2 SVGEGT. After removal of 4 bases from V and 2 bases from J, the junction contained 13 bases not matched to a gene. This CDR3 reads CASSFHPSLAGRQETQYF. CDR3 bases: TGTGCCAGCAGTTTCCATCCATCACTAGCGGGGAGACAAGAGACCCAGTACTTC.

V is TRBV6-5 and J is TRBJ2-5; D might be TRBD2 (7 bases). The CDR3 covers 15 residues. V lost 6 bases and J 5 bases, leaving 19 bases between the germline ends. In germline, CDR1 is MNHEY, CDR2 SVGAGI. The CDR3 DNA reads TGTGCCAGCAGCCTAATAACGGGGGGCAGGGAGACCCAGTACTTC. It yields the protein CASSLITGGRETQYF.

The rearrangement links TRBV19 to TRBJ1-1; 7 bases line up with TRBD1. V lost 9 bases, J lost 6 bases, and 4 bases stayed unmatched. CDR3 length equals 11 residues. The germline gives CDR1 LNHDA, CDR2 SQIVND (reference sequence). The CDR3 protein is CASRGFAEAFF. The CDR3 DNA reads TGTGCCAGCAGGGGGTTCGCTGAAGCTTTCTTT.

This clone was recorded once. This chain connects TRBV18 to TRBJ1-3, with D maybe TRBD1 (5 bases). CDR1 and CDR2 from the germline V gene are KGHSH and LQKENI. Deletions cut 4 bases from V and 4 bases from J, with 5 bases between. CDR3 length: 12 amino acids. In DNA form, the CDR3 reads TGTGCCAGCTCACGACAGGGAAACACCATATATTTT. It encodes CASSRQGNTIYF.

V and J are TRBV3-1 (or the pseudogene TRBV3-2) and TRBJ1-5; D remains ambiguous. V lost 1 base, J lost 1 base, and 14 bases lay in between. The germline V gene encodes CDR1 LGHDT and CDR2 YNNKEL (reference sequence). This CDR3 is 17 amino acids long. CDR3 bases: TGTGCCAGCAGCCAAGGTCGGGGAAGATGGAGCAATCAGCCCCAGCATTTT. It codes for CASSQGRGRWSNQPQHF.

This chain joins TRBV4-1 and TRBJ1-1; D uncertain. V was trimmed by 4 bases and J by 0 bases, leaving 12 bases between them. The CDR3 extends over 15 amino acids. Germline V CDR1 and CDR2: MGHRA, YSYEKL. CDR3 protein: CASSPRAGLNTEAFF. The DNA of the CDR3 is TGCGCCAGCAGCCCCCGGGCAGGACTGAACACTGAAGCTTTCTTT.

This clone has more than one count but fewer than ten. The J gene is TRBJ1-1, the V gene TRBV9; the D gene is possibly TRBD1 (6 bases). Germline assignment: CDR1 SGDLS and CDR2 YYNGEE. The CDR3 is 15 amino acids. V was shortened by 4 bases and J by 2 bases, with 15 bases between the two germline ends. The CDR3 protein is CASSPAGASNTEAFF. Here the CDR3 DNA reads TGTGCCAGCAGCCCTGCAGGGGCCTCAAACACTGAAGCTTTCTTT.

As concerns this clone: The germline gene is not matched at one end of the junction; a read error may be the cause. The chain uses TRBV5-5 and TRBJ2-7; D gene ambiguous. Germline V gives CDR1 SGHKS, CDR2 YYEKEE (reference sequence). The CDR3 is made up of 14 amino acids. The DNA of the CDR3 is TGTGCCAGCAGTTTGGAACGGAACTCCTACGAGCAGTACTTC. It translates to CASSLERNSYEQYF.

The CDR3, as DNA: TGTGCCAGCAGCTTCGAGGCGGGGGGTGGCTACACCTTC. Translated: CASSFEAGGGYTF. The J gene is TRBJ1-2, the V gene TRBV7-2; tentatively, D is TRBD1 (5 bases). CDR1 is SGHTA, CDR2 FQGNSA, per germline. CDR3 length: 13 amino acids. V was clipped by 3 bases and J by 7 bases, with 12 bases between them.

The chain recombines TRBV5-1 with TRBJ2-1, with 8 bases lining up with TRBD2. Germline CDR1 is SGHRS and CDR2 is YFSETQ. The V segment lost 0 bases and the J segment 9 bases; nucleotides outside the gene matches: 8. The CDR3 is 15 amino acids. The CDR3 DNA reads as TGCGCCAGCAGCTTGGTTTCCGCGGGGGGTGGTGAGCAGTTCTTC. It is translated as CASSLVSAGGGEQFF.

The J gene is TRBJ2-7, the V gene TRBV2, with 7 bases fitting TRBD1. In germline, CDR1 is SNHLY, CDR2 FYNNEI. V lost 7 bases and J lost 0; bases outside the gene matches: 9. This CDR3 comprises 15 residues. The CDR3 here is CASKIEGQSSYEQYF. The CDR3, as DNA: TGTGCCAGCAAAATAGAGGGACAGAGCTCCTACGAGCAGTACTTC.

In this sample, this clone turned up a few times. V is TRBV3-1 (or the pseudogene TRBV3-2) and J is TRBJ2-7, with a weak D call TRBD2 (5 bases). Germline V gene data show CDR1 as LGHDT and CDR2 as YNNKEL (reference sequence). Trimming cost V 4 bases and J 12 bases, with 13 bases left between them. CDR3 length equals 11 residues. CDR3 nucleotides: TGTGCCAGCAGCCTAGGTGGAGGCACGTACTTC. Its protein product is CASSLGGGTYF.

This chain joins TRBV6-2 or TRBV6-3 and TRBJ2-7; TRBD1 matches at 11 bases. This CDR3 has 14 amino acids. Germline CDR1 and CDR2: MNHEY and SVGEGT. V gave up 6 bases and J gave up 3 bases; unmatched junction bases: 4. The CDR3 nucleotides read TGTGCCAGCAGCCGGACAGGGGGCGGCTACGAGCAGTACTTC. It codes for CASSRTGGGYEQYF.

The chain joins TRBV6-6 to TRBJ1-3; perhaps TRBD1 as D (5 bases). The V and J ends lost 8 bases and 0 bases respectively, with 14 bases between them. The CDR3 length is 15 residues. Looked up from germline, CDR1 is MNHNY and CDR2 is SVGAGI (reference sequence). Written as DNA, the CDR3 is TGTGCCAGCTCCCGCGACAGCTACTCTGGAAACACCATATATTTT. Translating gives CASSRDSYSGNTIYF.

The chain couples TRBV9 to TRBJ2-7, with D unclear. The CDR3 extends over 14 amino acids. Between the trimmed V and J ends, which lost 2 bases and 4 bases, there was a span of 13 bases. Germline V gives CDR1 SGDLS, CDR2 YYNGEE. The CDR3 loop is CASSVSSSSYEQYF. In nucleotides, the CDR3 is TGTGCCAGCAGCGTCAGCAGCTCATCTTACGAGCAGTACTTC.

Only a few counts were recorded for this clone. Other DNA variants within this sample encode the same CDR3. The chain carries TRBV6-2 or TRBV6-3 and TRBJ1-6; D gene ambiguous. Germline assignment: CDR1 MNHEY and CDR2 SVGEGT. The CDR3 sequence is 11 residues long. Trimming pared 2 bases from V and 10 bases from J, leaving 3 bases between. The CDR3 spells CASSYGSPLHF. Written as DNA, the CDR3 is TGTGCCAGCAGTTACGGGTCACCCCTCCACTTT.

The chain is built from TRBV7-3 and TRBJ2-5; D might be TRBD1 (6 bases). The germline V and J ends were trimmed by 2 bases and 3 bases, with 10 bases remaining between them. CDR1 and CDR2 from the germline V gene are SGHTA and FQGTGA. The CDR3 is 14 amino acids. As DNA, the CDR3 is TGTGCCAGCAGCTTATCAGGGGCTAAAGAGACCCAGTACTTC. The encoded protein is CASSLSGAKETQYF.

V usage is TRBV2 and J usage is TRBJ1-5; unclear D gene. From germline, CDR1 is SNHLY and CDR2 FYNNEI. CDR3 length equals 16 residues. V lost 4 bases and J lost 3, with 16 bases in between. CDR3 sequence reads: CASSGKGSPFNQPQHF. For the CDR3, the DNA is TGTGCCAGCAGTGGAAAAGGCAGCCCTTTCAATCAGCCCCAGCATTTT. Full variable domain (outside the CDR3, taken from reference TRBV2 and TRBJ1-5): EPEVTQTPSHQVTQMGQEVILRCVPISNHLYFYWYRQILGQKVEFLVSFYNNEISEKSEIFDDQFSVERPDGSNFTLKIRSTKLEDSAMYFCASSGKGSPFNQPQHFGDGTRLSIL.

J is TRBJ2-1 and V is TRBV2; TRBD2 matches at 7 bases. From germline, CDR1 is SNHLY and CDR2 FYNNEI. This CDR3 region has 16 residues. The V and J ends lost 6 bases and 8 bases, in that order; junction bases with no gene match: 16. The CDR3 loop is CASRRREKLISDEQFF. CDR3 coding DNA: TGTGCCAGCAGGCGGCGGGAGAAGTTAATTAGCGATGAGCAGTTCTTC.

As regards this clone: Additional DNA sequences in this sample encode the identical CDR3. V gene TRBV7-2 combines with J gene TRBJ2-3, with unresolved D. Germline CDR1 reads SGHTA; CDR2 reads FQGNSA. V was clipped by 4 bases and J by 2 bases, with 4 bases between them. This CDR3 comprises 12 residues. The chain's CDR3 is CASSSFTDTQYF. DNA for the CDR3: TGTGCCAGCAGCTCGTTCACAGATACGCAGTATTTT.

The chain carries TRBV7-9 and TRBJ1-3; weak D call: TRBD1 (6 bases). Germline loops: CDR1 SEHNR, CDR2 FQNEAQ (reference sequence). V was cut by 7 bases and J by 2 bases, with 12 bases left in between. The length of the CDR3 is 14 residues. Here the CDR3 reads CASNRDNPGNTIYF. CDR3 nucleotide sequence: TGTGCCAGCAACCGGGACAACCCTGGAAACACCATATATTTT.

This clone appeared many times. CDR3 sequence: CAWSPRDRGIQPQHF. As DNA, the CDR3 is TGTGCCTGGAGTCCGCGGGACAGGGGCATACAGCCCCAGCATTTT. The chain has TRBV30 and TRBJ1-5, with 10 bases that match TRBD1. Germline V gene lookup returns CDR1 GTSNPN and CDR2 SVGIG (reference sequence). This CDR3 has 15 residues. J gave up 7 bases and V 2 bases, and 8 bases lay outside the gene matches.

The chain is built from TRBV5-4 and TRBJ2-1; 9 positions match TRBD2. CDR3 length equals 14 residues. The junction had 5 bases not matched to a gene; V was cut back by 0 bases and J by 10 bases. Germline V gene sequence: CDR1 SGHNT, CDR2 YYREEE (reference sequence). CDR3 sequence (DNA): TGTGCCAGCAGCTTGGGTAGCGGGGGCTTCGAGCAGTTCTTC. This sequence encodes CASSLGSGGFEQFF.

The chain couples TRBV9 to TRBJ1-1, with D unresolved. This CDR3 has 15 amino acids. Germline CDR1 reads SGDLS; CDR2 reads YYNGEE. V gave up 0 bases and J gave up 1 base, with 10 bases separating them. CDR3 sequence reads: CASSVGEVTNTEAFF. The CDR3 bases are TGTGCCAGCAGCGTAGGGGAGGTAACGAACACTGAAGCTTTCTTT.

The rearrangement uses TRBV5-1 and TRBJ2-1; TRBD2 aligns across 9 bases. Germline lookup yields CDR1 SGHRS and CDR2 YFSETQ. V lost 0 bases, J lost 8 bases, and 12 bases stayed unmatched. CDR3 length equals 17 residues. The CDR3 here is CASSLAISGGPSDEQFF. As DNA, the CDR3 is TGCGCCAGCAGCTTGGCCATTAGCGGGGGCCCCTCGGATGAGCAGTTCTTC.

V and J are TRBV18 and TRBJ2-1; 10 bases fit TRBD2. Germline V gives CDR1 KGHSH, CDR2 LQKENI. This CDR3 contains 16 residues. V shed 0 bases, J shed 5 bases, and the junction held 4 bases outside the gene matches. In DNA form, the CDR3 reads TGTGCCAGCTCACCACCGGTACTAGCGGGAAACAATGAGCAGTTCTTC. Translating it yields CASSPPVLAGNNEQFF. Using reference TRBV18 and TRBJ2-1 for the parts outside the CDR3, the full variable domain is NAGVMQNPRHLVRRRGQEARLRCSPMKGHSHVYWYRQLPEEGLKFMVYLQKENIIDESGMPKERFSAEFPKEGPSILRIQQVVRGDSAAYFCASSPPVLAGNNEQFFGPGTRLTVL.